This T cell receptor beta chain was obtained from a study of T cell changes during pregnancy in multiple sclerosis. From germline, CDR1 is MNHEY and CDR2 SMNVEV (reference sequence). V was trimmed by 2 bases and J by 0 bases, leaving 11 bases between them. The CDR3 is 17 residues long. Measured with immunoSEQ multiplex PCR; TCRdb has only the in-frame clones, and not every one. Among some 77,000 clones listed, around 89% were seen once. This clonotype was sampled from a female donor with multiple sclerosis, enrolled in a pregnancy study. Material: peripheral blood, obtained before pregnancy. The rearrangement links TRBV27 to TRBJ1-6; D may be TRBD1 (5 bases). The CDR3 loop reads CASSLVQGSSYNSPLHF. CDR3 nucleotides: TGTGCCAGCAGTTTAGTGCAGGGCAGCTCCTATAATTCACCCCTCCACTTT.